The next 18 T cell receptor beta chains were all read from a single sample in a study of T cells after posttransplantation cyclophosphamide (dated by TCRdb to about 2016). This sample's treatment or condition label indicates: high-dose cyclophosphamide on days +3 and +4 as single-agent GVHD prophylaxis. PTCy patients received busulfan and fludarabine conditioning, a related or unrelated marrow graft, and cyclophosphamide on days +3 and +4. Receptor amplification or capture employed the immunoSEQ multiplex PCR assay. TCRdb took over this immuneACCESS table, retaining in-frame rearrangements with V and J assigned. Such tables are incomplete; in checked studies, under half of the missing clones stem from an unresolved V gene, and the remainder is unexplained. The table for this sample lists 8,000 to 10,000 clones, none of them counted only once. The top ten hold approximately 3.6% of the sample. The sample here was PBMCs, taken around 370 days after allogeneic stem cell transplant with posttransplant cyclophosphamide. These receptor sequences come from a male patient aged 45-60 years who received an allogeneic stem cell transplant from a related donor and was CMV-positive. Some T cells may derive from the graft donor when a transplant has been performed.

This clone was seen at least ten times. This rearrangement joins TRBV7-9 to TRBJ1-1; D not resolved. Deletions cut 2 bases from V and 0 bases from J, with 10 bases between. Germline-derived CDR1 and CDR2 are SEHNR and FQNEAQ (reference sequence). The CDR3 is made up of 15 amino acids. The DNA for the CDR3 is TGTGCCAGCAGCTTATTCTCCCTTATGAACACTGAAGCTTTCTTT. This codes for CASSLFSLMNTEAFF.

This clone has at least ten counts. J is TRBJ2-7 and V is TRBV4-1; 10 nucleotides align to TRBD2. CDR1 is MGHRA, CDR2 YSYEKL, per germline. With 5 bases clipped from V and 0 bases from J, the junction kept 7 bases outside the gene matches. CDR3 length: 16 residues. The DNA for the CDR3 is TGCGCCAGCAGCTGGTCTAGCGGGAGCGACTCCTACGAGCAGTACTTC. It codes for CASSWSSGSDSYEQYF.

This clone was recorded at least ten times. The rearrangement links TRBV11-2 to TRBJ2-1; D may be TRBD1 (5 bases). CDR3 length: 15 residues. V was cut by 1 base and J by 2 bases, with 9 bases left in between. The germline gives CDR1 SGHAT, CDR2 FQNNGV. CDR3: CASSLGGRPYNEQFF. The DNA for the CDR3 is TGTGCCAGCAGCTTAGGGGGCAGGCCCTACAATGAGCAGTTCTTC.

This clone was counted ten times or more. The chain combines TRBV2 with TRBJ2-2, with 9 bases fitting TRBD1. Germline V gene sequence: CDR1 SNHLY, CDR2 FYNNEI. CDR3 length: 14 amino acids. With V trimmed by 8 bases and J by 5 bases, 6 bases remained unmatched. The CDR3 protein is CASLRDRVTGELFF. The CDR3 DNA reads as TGTGCCAGCCTCCGGGACAGGGTTACCGGGGAGCTGTTTTTT.

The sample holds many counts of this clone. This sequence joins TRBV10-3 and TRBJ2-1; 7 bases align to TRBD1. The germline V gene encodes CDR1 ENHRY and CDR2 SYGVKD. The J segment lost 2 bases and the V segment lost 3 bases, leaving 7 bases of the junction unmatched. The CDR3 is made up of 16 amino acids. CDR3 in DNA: TGTGCCATCAGTGACAACCCGGGACAGCCCTACAATGAGCAGTTCTTC. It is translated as CAISDNPGQPYNEQFF.

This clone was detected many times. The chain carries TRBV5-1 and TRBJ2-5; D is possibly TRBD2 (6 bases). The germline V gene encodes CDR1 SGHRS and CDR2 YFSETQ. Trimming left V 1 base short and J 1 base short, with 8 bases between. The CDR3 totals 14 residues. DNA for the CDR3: TGCGCCAGCAGCTTGCAGGGAGGCCAAGAGACCCAGTACTTC. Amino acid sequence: CASSLQGGQETQYF.

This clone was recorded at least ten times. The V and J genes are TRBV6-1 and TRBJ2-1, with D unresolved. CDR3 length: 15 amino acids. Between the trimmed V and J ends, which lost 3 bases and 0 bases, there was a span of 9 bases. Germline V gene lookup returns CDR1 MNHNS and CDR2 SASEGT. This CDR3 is CASSDRRGSYNEQFF. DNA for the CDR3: TGTGCCAGCAGTGACAGGCGTGGCTCCTACAATGAGCAGTTCTTC.

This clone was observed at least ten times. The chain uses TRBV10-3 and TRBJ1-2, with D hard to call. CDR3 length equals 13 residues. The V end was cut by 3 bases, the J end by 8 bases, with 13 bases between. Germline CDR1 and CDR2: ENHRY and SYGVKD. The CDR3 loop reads CAISEYESVGYTF. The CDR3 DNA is TGTGCCATCAGTGAATATGAAAGCGTCGGCTACACCTTC.

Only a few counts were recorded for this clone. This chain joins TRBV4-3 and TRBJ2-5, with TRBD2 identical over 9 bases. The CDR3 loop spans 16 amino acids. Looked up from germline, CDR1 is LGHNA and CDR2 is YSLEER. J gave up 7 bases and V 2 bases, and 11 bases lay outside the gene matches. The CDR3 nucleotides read TGCGCCAGCAGCCAAATGGGCGGGGGGGCAGGAGGGACCCAGTACTTC. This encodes CASSQMGGGAGGTQYF.

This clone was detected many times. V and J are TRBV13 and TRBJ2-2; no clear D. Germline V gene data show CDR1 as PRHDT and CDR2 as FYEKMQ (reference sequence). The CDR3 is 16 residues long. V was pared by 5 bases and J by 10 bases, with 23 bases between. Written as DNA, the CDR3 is TGTGCCAGCAGCCCATTCGGAGACTCGCCCACCCCGGAGCTGTTTTTT. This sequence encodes CASSPFGDSPTPELFF.

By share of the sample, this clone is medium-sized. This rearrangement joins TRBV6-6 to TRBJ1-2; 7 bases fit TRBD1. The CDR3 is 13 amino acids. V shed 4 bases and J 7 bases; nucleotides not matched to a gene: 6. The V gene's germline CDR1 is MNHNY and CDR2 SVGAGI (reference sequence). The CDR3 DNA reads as TGTGCCAGCAGTTCCAGGGGGATCGGTGGCTACACCTTC. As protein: CASSSRGIGGYTF.

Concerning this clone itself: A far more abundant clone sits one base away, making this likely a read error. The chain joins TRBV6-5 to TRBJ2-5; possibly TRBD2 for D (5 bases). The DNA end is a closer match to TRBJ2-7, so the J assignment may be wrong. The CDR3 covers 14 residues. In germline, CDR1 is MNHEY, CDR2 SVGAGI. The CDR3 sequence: CASRKDRGAYEQYF. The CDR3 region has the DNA TGTGCCAGCAGGAAGGATCGGGGAGCTTACGAGCAGTACTTC.

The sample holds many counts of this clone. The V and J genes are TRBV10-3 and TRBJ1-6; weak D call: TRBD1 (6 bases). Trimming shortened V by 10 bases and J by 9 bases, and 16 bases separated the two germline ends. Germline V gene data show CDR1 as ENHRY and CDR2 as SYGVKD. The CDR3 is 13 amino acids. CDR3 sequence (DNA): TGTGCCACAACCGCCCAGGGGAGTTCACCCCTCCACTTT. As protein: CATTAQGSSPLHF.

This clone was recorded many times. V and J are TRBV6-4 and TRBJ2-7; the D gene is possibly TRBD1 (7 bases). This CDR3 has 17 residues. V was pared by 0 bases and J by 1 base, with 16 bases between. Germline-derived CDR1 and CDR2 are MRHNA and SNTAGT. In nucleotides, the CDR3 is TGTGCCAGCAGTGACTCGAAGGAGGGGGCTAGGTCCTACGAGCAGTACTTC. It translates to CASSDSKEGARSYEQYF.

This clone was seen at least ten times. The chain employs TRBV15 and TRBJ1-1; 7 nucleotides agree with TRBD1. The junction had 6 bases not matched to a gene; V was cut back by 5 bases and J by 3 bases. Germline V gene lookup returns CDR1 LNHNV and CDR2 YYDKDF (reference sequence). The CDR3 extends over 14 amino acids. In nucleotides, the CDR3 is TGTGCCACCAGCTCTCCAGGGGGATACACTGAAGCTTTCTTT. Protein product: CATSSPGGYTEAFF.

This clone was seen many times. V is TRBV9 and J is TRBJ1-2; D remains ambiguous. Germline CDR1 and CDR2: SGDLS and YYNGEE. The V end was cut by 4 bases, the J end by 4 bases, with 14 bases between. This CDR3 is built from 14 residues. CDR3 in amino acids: CASSLGHTSYGYTF. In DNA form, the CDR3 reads TGTGCCAGCAGCCTAGGCCATACTTCCTATGGCTACACCTTC.

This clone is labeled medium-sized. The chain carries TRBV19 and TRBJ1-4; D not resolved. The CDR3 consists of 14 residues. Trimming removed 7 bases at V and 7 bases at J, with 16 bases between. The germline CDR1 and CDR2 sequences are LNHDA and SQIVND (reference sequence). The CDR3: CASMKDWSAEKLFF. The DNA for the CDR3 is TGTGCCAGTATGAAGGACTGGTCGGCTGAAAAACTGTTTTTT.

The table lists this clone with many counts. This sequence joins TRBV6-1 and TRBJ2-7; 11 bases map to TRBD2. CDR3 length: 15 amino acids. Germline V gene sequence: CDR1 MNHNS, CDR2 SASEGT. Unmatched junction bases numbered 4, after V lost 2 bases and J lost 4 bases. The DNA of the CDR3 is TGTGCCAGCAGTGAAATTGGGACTAGCGGTTACGAGCAGTACTTC. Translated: CASSEIGTSGYEQYF.